This T cell receptor (beta chain) originates from a study of cytomegalovirus exposure and HLA in healthy donors. The CDR3 sequence is 17 residues long. Germline lookup yields CDR1 SGHRS and CDR2 YFSETQ. The J segment lost 6 bases and the V segment lost 3 bases, leaving 13 bases of the junction unmatched. General study points: The productive fraction for most TCR beta V segments was about 87% or about 30% in an earlier analysis. Overall, some 160 TCR beta chains were annotated as cytomegalovirus-associated. A later analysis linked a missense DCLRE1C variant to TCR beta V- and J-gene trimming.

Vbeta (60) and Jbeta (13) primers were used in the PCR. In the authors' methods: Later, 65 million to 85 million unique TCR beta chains were counted in an analysis, and about 12 million of them were shared. Repertoires were generated with immunoSEQ multiplex PCR, while TCRdb's copy carries only in-frame clones and drops some. The V and J calls and the clone size are those of that table, but D and trimming were determined from the DNA. The table lists about 120,000 clones, roughly 70% of them singletons. Remarks on this clone: Its specificity is unknown.

This sequence originates from a man younger than 45 in good health and CMV-seronegative. This sequence joins TRBV5-1 and TRBJ2-3; TRBD1 agrees at 10 bases. Sample: PBMCs. The CDR3 DNA reads TGCGCCAGCAGCTCTCCGCCGGGACAGGGGTACCTGGATACGCAGTATTTT. Translation gives CASSSPPGQGYLDTQYF.